The 12 T cell receptor beta chains reported below all come from one sample, sequenced in a study of cytomegalovirus exposure and HLA in healthy donors. The primer mix had 60 Vbeta and 13 Jbeta primers. TCRdb's table, derived via immunoSEQ multiplex PCR, lists solely in-frame clones and lacks some. The table shows some 130,000 clones, with approximately 87% occurring only once. Material: PBMCs. Every receptor here comes from a man aged 40-49 years in good health and CMV-seronegative.

The chain combines TRBV13 with TRBJ2-7; 9 nucleotides align to TRBD2. This CDR3 spans 15 amino acids. Germline lookup yields CDR1 PRHDT and CDR2 FYEKMQ (reference sequence). The V gene end was trimmed by 5 bases and the J gene end by 4 bases; junction bases not matched to a gene: 9. For the CDR3, the DNA is TGTGCCAGCAGCGTCTCTAGCGGGACCAGTTACGAGCAGTACTTC. Protein product: CASSVSSGTSYEQYF.

V is TRBV19 and J is TRBJ2-7; 13 bases agree with TRBD2. V lost 6 bases to trimming and J lost 4 bases; unmatched junction nucleotides: 6. The CDR3 spans 15 residues. The germline gives CDR1 LNHDA, CDR2 SQIVND (reference sequence). This CDR3 reads CASSRTSGRGYEQYF. Written as DNA, the CDR3 is TGTGCCAGTAGCCGGACTAGCGGGAGAGGATACGAGCAGTACTTC. The full variable domain, rest sourced from reference TRBV19 and TRBJ2-7, is DGGITQSPKYLFRKEGQNVTLSCEQNLNHDAMYWYRQDPGQGLRLIYYSQIVNDFQKGDIAEGYSVSREKKESFPLTVTSAQKNPTAFYLCASSRTSGRGYEQYFGPGTRLTVT.

In this sample, this clone turned up a few times. The chain links TRBV11-2 to TRBJ2-1, with 8 positions matching TRBD2. CDR3 length: 16 amino acids. Germline CDR1 reads SGHAT; CDR2 reads FQNNGV. Trimming cost V 4 bases and J 2 bases; bases outside gene matches: 7. The CDR3 bases are TGTGCCAGCAGCTGGACGGGGGGGTCACCCTACAATGAGCAGTTCTTC. Encoded protein: CASSWTGGSPYNEQFF.

The chain combines TRBV12-5 with TRBJ1-1; D remains ambiguous. The V gene's germline CDR1 is LGHNT and CDR2 FRNRAP. V was trimmed by 2 bases and J by 7 bases, leaving 5 bases between them. The CDR3 totals 11 residues. The CDR3 region is CASGLRDEAFF. The DNA of the CDR3 is TGTGCTAGTGGTTTGCGCGATGAAGCTTTCTTT.

The rearrangement links TRBV5-6 to TRBJ1-1; D unresolved. Deletions cut 1 base from V and 10 bases from J, with 14 bases between. The CDR3 consists of 13 residues. Per germline, CDR1 SGHDT and CDR2 YYEEEE. The CDR3 reads CASSLQPSEGAFF. The CDR3 bases are TGTGCCAGCAGCTTGCAACCTTCAGAGGGAGCTTTCTTT.

The rearrangement joins TRBV2 to TRBJ2-1, with 8 bases identical to TRBD2. The CDR3 totals 18 residues. The germline V gene has CDR1 SNHLY and CDR2 FYNNEI. V shed 2 bases and J 2 bases; nucleotides not matched to a gene: 11. The CDR3 loop reads CASSETGYGGATYNEQFF. The CDR3 coding sequence is TGTGCCAGCAGTGAAACGGGATACGGGGGGGCTACCTACAATGAGCAGTTCTTC.

V and J are TRBV7-8 and TRBJ2-7, with D perhaps TRBD1 (5 bases). The CDR3 has 14 residues. The V end lost 8 bases, the J end lost 2 bases, and 16 bases lay between the germline ends. Germline V gene data show CDR1 as SGHVS and CDR2 as FQNEAQ. DNA of the CDR3: TGTGCCAGCTGCCTGACAGAGGTCCCCTACGAGCAGTACTTC. Translation: CASCLTEVPYEQYF.

The chain joins TRBV6-1 to TRBJ2-7; D is unclear. The germline gives CDR1 MNHNS, CDR2 SASEGT. This CDR3 has 14 residues. Trimming pared 5 bases from V and 2 bases from J, leaving 13 bases between. The CDR3 nucleotides are TGTGCCAGCAGTCGGTCGTACCTAACCTACGAGCAGTACTTC. Protein product: CASSRSYLTYEQYF.

This chain connects TRBV27 to TRBJ2-7; 8 nucleotides line up with TRBD1. This CDR3 region has 15 residues. V shed 4 bases, J shed 3 bases, and the junction held 8 bases outside the gene matches. Looked up from germline, CDR1 is MNHEY and CDR2 is SMNVEV (reference sequence). The CDR3 DNA reads TGTGCCAGCAGTTCTACGACAGGGGAGCTCTACGAGCAGTACTTC. Protein: CASSSTTGELYEQYF.

The chain employs TRBV5-8 and TRBJ2-1; a weak D match, TRBD2 (7 bases). Per the germline V gene, CDR1 is SGHTS and CDR2 is YDEGEE. This CDR3 has 15 amino acids. V was cut by 5 bases and J by 3 bases, with 15 bases left in between. The CDR3 DNA follows: TGTGCCAGCAGAGGTCTGGGGGGGCTCTACAATGAGCAGTTCTTC. Translated, it gives CASRGLGGLYNEQFF.

The rearrangement joins TRBV11-3 to TRBJ2-3, with D tentatively TRBD2 (5 bases). Germline V gene data show CDR1 as SGHNT and CDR2 as YENEEA. The CDR3 sequence is 14 residues long. Deletions cut 5 bases from V and 6 bases from J, with 15 bases between. The CDR3 here is CASSLGRRGDTQYF. CDR3 nucleotides: TGTGCCAGCAGCCTCGGACGCCGAGGGGATACGCAGTATTTT.

This clone occurred a few times. The chain carries TRBV2 and TRBJ2-7; 8 bases are a match to TRBD1. Germline trimming cut 6 bases from V and 0 bases from J; bases unmatched to any gene: 7. Germline V gives CDR1 SNHLY, CDR2 FYNNEI. The CDR3 loop spans 15 amino acids. The CDR3 nucleotides are TGTGCCAGCAGCGAGGGACAGGCGAGCTCCTACGAGCAGTACTTC. Its translation is CASSEGQASSYEQYF.